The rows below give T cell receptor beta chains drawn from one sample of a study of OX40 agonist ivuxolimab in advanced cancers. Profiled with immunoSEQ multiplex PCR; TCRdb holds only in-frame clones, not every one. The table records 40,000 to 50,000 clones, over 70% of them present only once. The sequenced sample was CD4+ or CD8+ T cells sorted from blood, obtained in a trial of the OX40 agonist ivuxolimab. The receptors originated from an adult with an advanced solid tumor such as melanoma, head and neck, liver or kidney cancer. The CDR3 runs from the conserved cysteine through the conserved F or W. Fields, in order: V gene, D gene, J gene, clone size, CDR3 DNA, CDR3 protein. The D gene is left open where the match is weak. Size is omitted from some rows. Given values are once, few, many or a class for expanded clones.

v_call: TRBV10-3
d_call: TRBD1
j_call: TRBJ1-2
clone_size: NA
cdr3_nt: TGTGCCATCAGTAACCGGACAGGGAACTATGGCTACACCTTC
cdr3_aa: CAISNRTGNYGYTF

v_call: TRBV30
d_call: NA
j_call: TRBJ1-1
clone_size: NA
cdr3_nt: TGTGCCAGCAGGGGCACTGAAGCTTTCTTT
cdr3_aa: CASRGTEAFF

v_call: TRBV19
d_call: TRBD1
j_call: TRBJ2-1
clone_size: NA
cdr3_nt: TGTGCTAGCTCAGGGACAGGCTATTACAATGAGCAGTTCTTC
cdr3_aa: CASSGTGYYNEQFF

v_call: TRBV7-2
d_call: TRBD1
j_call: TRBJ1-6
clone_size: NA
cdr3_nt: TGTGCCAGCAGCCTACAGGGGGGATATTCACCCCTCCACTTT
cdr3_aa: CASSLQGGYSPLHF

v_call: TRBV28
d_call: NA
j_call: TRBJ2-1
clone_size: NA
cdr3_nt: TGTGCCAGCAGTTCCCCGGGGGCGGGCGTACGGAAGCAGTTCTTC
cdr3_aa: CASSSPGAGVRKQFF

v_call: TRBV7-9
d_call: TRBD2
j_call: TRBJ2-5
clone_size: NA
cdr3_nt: TGTGCCAGCAGCCTGGGACTAGCGGGGATACAAGAGACCCAGTACTTC
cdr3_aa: CASSLGLAGIQETQYF

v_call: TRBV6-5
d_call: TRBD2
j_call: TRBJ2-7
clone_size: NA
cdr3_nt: TGTGCCAGCAGCTATACTAGCGGATCTTCCTACGAGCAGTACTTC
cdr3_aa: CASSYTSGSSYEQYF

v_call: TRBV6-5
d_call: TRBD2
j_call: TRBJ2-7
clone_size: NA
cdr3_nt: TGTGCCAGCAGTTACTCGATCGTCGGGAGGGGGGAGCAGTACTTC
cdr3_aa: CASSYSIVGRGEQYF

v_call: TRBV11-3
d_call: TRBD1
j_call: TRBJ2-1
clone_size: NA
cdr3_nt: TGTGCCAGCAGCTCCGGGACAGGGATGTTGAATGAGCAGTTCTTC
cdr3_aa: CASSSGTGMLNEQFF

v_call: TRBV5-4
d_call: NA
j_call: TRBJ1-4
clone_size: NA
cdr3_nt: TGCGCCAGCAGCCTAACAGGGAATGAAAAACTGTTTTTT
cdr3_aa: CASSLTGNEKLFF

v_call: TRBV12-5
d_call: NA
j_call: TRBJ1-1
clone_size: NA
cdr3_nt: TGTGCTAGTGGTTTGGGCCTCTACAGCACTGAAGCTTTCTTT
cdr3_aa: CASGLGLYSTEAFF

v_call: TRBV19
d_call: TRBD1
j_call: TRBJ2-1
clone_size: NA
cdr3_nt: TGTGCCACCTTAGGACAGGGGATGAGGAATGAGCAGTTCTTC
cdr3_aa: CATLGQGMRNEQFF

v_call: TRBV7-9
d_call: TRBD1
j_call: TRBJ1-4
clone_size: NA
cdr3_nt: TGTGCCAGCAGCCCGGACAGGGCCAGAACTAATGAAAAACTGTTTTTT
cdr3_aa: CASSPDRARTNEKLFF

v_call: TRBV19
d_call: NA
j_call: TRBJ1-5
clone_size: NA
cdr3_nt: TGTGCCAGTAGTATCTCCGCGGGGGGCCTTCAGCCCCAGCATTTT
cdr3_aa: CASSISAGGLQPQHF

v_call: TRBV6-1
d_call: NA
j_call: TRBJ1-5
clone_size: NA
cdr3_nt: TGTGCCAGCAGTTTTTCGGGGGGGAGCAATCAGCCCCAGCATTTT
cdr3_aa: CASSFSGGSNQPQHF

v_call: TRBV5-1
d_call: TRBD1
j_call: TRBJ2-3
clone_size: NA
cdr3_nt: TGCGCCAGCAGCGTCCGCAGACAGGGGGGATTTAGCACAGATACGCAGTATTTT
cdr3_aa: CASSVRRQGGFSTDTQYF

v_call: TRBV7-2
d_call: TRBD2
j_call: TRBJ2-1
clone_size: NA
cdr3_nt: TGTGCCAGCAGCCCGGGACTAGCGGCGTACAATGAGCAGTTCTTC
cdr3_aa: CASSPGLAAYNEQFF

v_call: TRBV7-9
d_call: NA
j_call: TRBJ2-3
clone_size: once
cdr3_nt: TGTGCCAGCAGCTTACGGGAGTTGGATACGCAGTATTTT
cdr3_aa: CASSLRELDTQYF

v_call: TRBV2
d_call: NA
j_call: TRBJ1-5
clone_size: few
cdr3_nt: TGTGCCAGCAGCCAACAGTATCAGCCCCAGCATTTT
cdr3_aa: CASSQQYQPQHF

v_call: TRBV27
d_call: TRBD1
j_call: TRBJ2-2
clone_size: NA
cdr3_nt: TGTGCCAGCAGTTTGTGGGGACAGGGCACCGGGGAGCTGTTTTTT
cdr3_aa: CASSLWGQGTGELFF

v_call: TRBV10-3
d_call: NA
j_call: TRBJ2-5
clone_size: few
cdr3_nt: TGTGCCATCAGTGATGTTAAAAGCGAGACCCAGTACTTC
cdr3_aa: CAISDVKSETQYF

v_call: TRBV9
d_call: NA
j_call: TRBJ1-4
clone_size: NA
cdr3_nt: TGTGCCAGCAGCGTAGCCCAGGGGCGTCCTGGTGAAAATGAAAAACTGTTTTTT
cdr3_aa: CASSVAQGRPGENEKLFF

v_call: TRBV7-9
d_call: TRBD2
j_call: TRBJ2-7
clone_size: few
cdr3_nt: TGTGCCAGCAGCTCTGGGACTAGCGGGTACGAGCAGTACTTC
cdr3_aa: CASSSGTSGYEQYF

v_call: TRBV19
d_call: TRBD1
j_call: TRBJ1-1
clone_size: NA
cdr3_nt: TGTGCCAGTCTGCCAGGGGGAGGAAGAAACACTGAAGCTTTCTTT
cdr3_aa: CASLPGGGRNTEAFF

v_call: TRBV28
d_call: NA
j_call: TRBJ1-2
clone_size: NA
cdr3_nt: TGTGCCAGCAGGACCCTGGGACCGAGGGGCTTCACCTTC
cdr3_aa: CASRTLGPRGFTF

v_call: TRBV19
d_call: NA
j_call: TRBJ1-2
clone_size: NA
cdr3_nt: TGTGCCAGTAGTATACCCTATGGCTACACCTTC
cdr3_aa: CASSIPYGYTF

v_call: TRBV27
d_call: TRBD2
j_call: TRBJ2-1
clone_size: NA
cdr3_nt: TGTGCCAGCAGTTCGGGCCTAGCGGGGTACAATGAGCAGTTCTTC
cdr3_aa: CASSSGLAGYNEQFF

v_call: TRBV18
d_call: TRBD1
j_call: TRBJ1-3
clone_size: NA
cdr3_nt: TGTGCCAGCTCCTTGAATCCCAGGGGGCCTGGAAACACCATATATTTT
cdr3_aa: CASSLNPRGPGNTIYF

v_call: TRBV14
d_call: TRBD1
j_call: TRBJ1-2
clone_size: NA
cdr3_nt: TGTGCCAGCAGCGACAGAGGTGACAGGGGAAGGCATGGCTACACCTTC
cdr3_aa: CASSDRGDRGRHGYTF

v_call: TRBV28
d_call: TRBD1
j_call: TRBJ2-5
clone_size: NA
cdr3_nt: TGTGCCAGCAGTCCCTTACCACAGGGGGCGGATGAGACCCAGTACTTC
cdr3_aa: CASSPLPQGADETQYF

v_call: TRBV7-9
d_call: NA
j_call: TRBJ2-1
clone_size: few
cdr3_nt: TGTGCCAGCAGCTTAGGGCAGGCCGTCGGGAATGAGCAGTTCTTC
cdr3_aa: CASSLGQAVGNEQFF

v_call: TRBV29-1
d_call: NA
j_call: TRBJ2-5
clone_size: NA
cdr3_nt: TGCCGGTCGGACTACCAAGAGACCCAGTACTTC
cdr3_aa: CRSDYQETQYF

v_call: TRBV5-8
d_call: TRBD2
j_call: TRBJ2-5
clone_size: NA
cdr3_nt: TGTGCCAGCAGCTCCCCCAAGACTAGCGGGAGACTCGGGACCCAGTACTTC
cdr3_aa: CASSSPKTSGRLGTQYF

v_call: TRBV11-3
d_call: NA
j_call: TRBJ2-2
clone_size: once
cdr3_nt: TGTGCCAGCAGCTTGTACACCGGGGAGCTGTTTTTT
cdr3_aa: CASSLYTGELFF